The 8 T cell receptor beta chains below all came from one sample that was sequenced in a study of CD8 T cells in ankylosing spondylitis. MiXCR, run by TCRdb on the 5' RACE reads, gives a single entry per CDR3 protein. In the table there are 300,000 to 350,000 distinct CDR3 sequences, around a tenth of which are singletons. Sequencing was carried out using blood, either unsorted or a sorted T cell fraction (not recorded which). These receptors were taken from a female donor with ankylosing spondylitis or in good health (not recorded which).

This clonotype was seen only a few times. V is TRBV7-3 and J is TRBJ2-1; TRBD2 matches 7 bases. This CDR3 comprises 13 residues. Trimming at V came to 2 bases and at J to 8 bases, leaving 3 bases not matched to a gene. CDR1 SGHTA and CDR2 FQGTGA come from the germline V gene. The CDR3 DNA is TGTGCCAGCAGCTTAGGACGGGGGGATGAGCAGTTCTTC. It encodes CASSLGRGDEQFF.

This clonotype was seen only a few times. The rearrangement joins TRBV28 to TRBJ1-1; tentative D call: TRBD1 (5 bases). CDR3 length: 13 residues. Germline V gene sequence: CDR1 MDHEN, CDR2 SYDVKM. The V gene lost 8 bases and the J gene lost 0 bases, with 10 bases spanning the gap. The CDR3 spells CASGGELNTEAFF. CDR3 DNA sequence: TGTGCCAGCGGGGGGGAGCTGAACACTGAAGCTTTCTTT.

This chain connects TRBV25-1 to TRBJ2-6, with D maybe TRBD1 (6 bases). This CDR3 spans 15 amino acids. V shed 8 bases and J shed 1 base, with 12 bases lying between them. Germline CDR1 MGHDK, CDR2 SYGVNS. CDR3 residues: CASGRGGSGANVLTF. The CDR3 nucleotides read TGTGCCAGCGGCAGAGGGGGTTCTGGGGCCAACGTCCTGACTTTC.

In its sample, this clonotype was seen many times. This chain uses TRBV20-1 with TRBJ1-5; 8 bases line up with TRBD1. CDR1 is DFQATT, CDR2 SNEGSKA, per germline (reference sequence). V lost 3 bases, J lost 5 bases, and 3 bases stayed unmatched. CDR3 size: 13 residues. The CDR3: CSASGQGYQPQHF. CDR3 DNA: TGCAGTGCTAGCGGACAGGGTTATCAGCCCCAGCATTTT.

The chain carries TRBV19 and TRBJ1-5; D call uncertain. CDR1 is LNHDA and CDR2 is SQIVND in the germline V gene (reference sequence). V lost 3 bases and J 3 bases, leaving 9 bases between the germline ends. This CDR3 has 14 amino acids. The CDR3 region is CASSIAGYNQPQHF. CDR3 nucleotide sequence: TGTGCCAGTAGTATTGCAGGCTACAATCAGCCCCAGCATTTT.

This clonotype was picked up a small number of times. CDR3 protein: CASSEARTGNTIYF. The CDR3 coding sequence is TGTGCCAGCAGTGAAGCCCGGACTGGAAACACCATATATTTT. This chain links TRBV2 with TRBJ1-3; D unresolved. With 0 bases removed from V and 2 bases from J, the gap between germline ends came to 5 bases. The CDR3 totals 14 residues. Germline V CDR1 and CDR2: SNHLY, FYNNEI.

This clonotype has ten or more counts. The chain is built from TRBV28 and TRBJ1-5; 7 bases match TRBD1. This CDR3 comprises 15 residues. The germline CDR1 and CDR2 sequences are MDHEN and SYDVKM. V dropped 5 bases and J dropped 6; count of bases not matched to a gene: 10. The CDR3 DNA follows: TGTGCCAGCAGTCCGGGGACAGTCGGCGGTCAGCCCCAGCATTTT. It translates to CASSPGTVGGQPQHF.

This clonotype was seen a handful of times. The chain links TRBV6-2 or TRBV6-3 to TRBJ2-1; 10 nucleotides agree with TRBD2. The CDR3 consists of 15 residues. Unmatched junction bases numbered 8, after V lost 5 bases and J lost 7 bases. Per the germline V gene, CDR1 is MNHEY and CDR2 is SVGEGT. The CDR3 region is CASSLTSGFVNEQFF. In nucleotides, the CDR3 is TGTGCCAGCAGTCTGACTAGCGGGTTTGTAAATGAGCAGTTCTTC.